One TCR beta chain is described in this entry. No antigen is known for it. This sample was taken from a study of shared clonotypes between healthy human individuals. Study-wide results and limits: Large depth notwithstanding, sorted-subset sequencing proved incomplete by rarefaction.

In the authors' methods: Filtering of immunoSEQ junctional sequences could not match full-length read filtering. Sequencing was performed with immunoSEQ multiplex PCR; in TCRdb, only in-frame clones are kept and a portion is missing. Clone size and the V and J calls come from that table; the DNA yielded D and trimming. The table includes 2 million to 2.5 million clones, under 95% detected once. Naive CD8 cells lacked CD45RO, underwent positive selection for CCR7 and left out terminally differentiated effector memory CD45RA+ cells. Donors, healthy HIV-negative adults, lacked recent acute infections or vaccinations. The TCR was taken from a man younger than 35 in good health. Some clones in this sample may be carry-over from other donors' samples. Sequenced input: naive CD8+ T cells from PBMCs.

CDR3 sequence reads: CASRLRGIHTEAFF. In nucleotides, the CDR3 is TGTGCCAGCAGGCTGAGGGGGATACACACTGAAGCTTTCTTT. V gene TRBV27 combines with J gene TRBJ1-1, with D tentatively TRBD1 (6 bases). Germline V gene data show CDR1 as MNHEY and CDR2 as SMNVEV (reference sequence). The CDR3 loop spans 14 amino acids. V was trimmed by 6 bases and J by 3 bases, leaving 14 bases between them.